A selection of T cell receptor beta chains follows, all from one sample in a study of CD8 T cells in ankylosing spondylitis. TCRdb re-analysed the 5' RACE reads in MiXCR, keeping a single row per CDR3 protein. The repertoire holds a few hundred thousand distinct CDR3 sequences, with 20% to 30% as singletons. Sequencing used blood, either unsorted or a sorted T cell fraction (not recorded which). The receptor source for this set is a male donor with ankylosing spondylitis or in good health (not recorded which). The CDR3 runs from the conserved cysteine through the conserved F or W. D genes are given only for firm matches. Not every row has a clone size; where given, it reads once, few, many or a size class.

clone_size j_call cdr3_length v_call d_call cdr3_aa cdr3_nt
many TRBJ2-7 13 TRBV12-3/TRBV12-4 NA CASSHHRAHEQYF TGTGCCAGCAGCCATCACCGGGCCCACGAGCAGTACTTC
few TRBJ1-6 13 TRBV6-6 TRBD1 CASSEGAGSPLHF TGTGCCAGCTCGGAGGGGGCCGGTTCACCCCTCCACTTT
NA TRBJ1-2 13 TRBV15 TRBD1 CATSSKQGTGYTF TGTGCCACCAGCAGTAAACAGGGGACTGGCTACACCTTC
few TRBJ2-7 15 TRBV20-1 TRBD2 CSAIGLAGGIYEQYF TGCAGTGCAATCGGACTAGCGGGGGGGATTTACGAGCAGTACTTC
many TRBJ2-1 15 TRBV9 TRBD1 CASSIRSGGTYEQFF TGTGCCAGCAGCATTAGGTCAGGGGGCACGTATGAGCAGTTCTTC
NA TRBJ2-7 14 TRBV4-2 TRBD1 CASSQGQGAREQYF TGTGCCAGCAGCCAAGGACAGGGGGCGCGTGAGCAGTACTTC
NA TRBJ1-6 15 TRBV28 NA CASSLGAAGNSPLHF TGTGCCAGCAGCCTGGGCGCGGCGGGAAATTCACCCCTCCACTTT
many TRBJ1-1 15 TRBV12-3/TRBV12-4 NA CASTLPRGANTEAFF TGTGCCAGCACCCTGCCCCGGGGGGCGAACACTGAAGCTTTCTTT
NA TRBJ1-5 13 TRBV20-1 TRBD1 CSGTGTGNQPQHF TGCAGTGGAACCGGGACAGGCAATCAGCCCCAGCATTTT
NA TRBJ2-1 12 TRBV6-5 NA CVLGERYNEQFF TGTGTCCTCGGGGAGCGCTACAATGAGCAGTTCTTC
many TRBJ1-5 12 TRBV28 NA CASSFSLGSQHF TGTGCCAGCAGTTTCTCCCTGGGGTCCCAGCATTTT
NA TRBJ2-7 13 TRBV10-3 NA CATSRGAGDEQYF TGTGCCACAAGCCGGGGGGCAGGGGACGAGCAGTACTTC
many TRBJ2-6 12 TRBV12-3/TRBV12-4 NA CASSPTGSLRAF TGTGCCAGCAGTCCCACAGGGTCCCTAAGGGCTTTC
many TRBJ1-6 14 TRBV12-3/TRBV12-4 NA CASRSTSYNSPLHF TGTGCCAGCCGCTCAACCTCCTATAATTCACCCCTCCACTTT
NA TRBJ2-1 17 TRBV12-3/TRBV12-4 TRBD2 CASSPGLAGGYYNEQFF TGTGCCAGCAGCCCAGGACTAGCGGGGGGCTACTACAATGAGCAGTTCTTC
many TRBJ2-7 11 TRBV29-1 NA CSVLGEIEQYF TGCAGCGTTCTAGGGGAGATCGAGCAGTACTTC
NA TRBJ2-7 15 TRBV10-3 TRBD2 CAISGGGGDLYEQYF TGTGCCATCAGTGGGGGGGGAGGCGACCTCTACGAGCAGTACTTC
NA TRBJ1-2 14 TRBV11-1 NA CASSLSREWNGYTF TGTGCCAGCAGCCTCAGCAGGGAGTGGAATGGCTACACCTTC
many TRBJ1-2 13 TRBV12-3/TRBV12-4 TRBD1 CASSKTGEYGYTF TGTGCCAGCAGCAAGACAGGGGAGTATGGCTACACCTTC
few TRBJ2-7 14 TRBV4-1 TRBD2 CASSQGTSVYEQYF TGCGCCAGCAGCCAAGGGACTAGCGTATACGAGCAGTACTTC
many TRBJ1-2 12 TRBV29-1 NA CSVEDGGGGYTF TGCAGCGTTGAAGATGGTGGGGGTGGCTACACCTTC
few TRBJ2-5 13 TRBV12-3/TRBV12-4 TRBD2 CASSSSGVETQYF TGTGCCAGCAGTTCTAGCGGGGTAGAGACCCAGTACTTC
NA TRBJ2-3 15 TRBV5-4 TRBD1 CASSLLGTGQDTQYF TGTGCCAGCAGCTTGCTCGGGACAGGGCAAGATACGCAGTATTTT
few TRBJ2-3 10 TRBV20-1 NA CSAYLDTQYF TGCAGTGCCTATTTGGATACGCAGTATTTT
few TRBJ2-7 13 TRBV29-1 TRBD1 CSVGQGDWNEQYF TGCAGCGTGGGACAGGGGGATTGGAACGAGCAGTACTTC
NA TRBJ2-6 15 TRBV6-1 NA CASGTRQGRANVLTF TGTGCCAGTGGGACGCGGCAGGGGAGGGCCAACGTCCTGACTTTC
many TRBJ2-6 16 TRBV10-3 NA CAISENRGSGANVLTF TGTGCCATCAGTGAGAATAGGGGCTCTGGGGCCAACGTCCTGACTTTC
many TRBJ1-6 14 TRBV4-1 NA CASSQPGPNSPLHF TGCGCCAGCAGCCAACCAGGCCCTAATTCACCCCTCCACTTT
NA TRBJ2-7 13 TRBV23-1 NA CASSLVGLCEQYF TGCGCCAGCAGTCTAGTTGGGCTCTGCGAGCAGTACTTC
NA TRBJ2-1 12 TRBV2 NA CASTPGVGEQFF TGTGCCAGCACCCCAGGGGTCGGTGAGCAGTTCTTC
few TRBJ2-7 13 TRBV20-1 TRBD1 CSAPPGQADEQYF TGCAGTGCTCCTCCGGGACAGGCGGACGAGCAGTACTTC
many TRBJ1-1 14 TRBV29-1 NA CSVVLGRWSTEAFF TGCAGCGTTGTCCTCGGGAGATGGAGCACTGAAGCTTTCTTT
few TRBJ2-5 16 TRBV5-1 NA CASSLDRGTFQETQYF TGCGCCAGCAGCTTGGATCGGGGGACCTTCCAAGAGACCCAGTACTTC
many TRBJ2-7 17 TRBV12-3/TRBV12-4 TRBD1 CASSPGTGGIPSYEQYF TGTGCCAGCAGTCCCGGGACAGGGGGCATCCCCTCCTACGAGCAGTACTTC
many TRBJ1-2 14 TRBV12-3/TRBV12-4 TRBD1 CATSDRDRLGGYTF TGTGCCACTTCCGACAGGGATCGGTTGGGTGGCTACACCTTC
NA TRBJ2-5 13 TRBV5-6 NA CASRGQHQETQYF TGTGCCAGCAGGGGCCAACATCAAGAGACCCAGTACTTC
many TRBJ2-3 15 TRBV20-1 NA CSARDSRGDSDTQYF TGCAGTGCTAGAGATAGTCGCGGAGATTCAGATACGCAGTATTTT
few TRBJ1-6 15 TRBV12-3/TRBV12-4 NA CASRDSQGTASPLHF TGTGCCAGCAGGGACTCACAGGGAACGGCTTCACCCCTCCACTTT
many TRBJ1-1 11 TRBV6-5 NA CASRTGTEAFF TGTGCCAGCAGAACAGGGACTGAAGCTTTCTTT
NA TRBJ1-4 15 TRBV2 NA CASSKAGRRNEKLFF TGTGCCAGCAGCAAAGCGGGGAGGAGGAATGAAAAACTGTTTTTT
few TRBJ2-3 14 TRBV27 NA CASTVGGGTDTQYF TGTGCCAGCACCGTAGGGGGGGGCACAGATACGCAGTATTTT
few TRBJ1-6 11 TRBV20-1 NA CSAIGGSPLHF TGCAGTGCCATCGGGGGTTCACCCCTCCACTTT
NA TRBJ2-7 12 TRBV5-1 NA CASSLTNNEQYF TGCGCCAGCAGCTTGACCAACAACGAGCAGTACTTC
NA TRBJ2-5 15 TRBV15 NA CATSRDPTAQETQYF TGTGCCACCAGCAGAGACCCGACAGCACAAGAGACCCAGTACTTC
NA TRBJ2-5 15 TRBV20-1 TRBD2 CSARDGASGQETQYF TGCAGTGCTAGAGATGGGGCTAGCGGACAAGAGACCCAGTACTTC
NA TRBJ1-2 13 TRBV20-1 NA CSARMRTGYGYTF TGCAGTGCTAGGATGAGGACCGGCTATGGCTACACCTTC
many TRBJ2-1 12 TRBV10-3 NA CAISVLGVEQFF TGTGCCATCAGTGTTTTAGGGGTTGAGCAGTTCTTC
few TRBJ2-5 14 TRBV5-1 NA CASGRDGTVETQYF TGCGCCAGCGGTCGGGACGGGACGGTAGAGACCCAGTACTTC
few TRBJ1-1 11 TRBV12-3/TRBV12-4 TRBD1 CAGRQGTEAFF TGTGCCGGGAGACAGGGCACTGAAGCTTTCTTT